This T cell receptor (beta chain) was obtained from a study of cytomegalovirus exposure and HLA in healthy donors. Study-wide context: HLA-typed donors were the source of approximately 88 million unique TCRs, which an early data release held. General study results and limits: Rare TCR sequences dominated, though some public TCRs recurred in many donors.

A few counts support this clone. Its specificity is not known. This CDR3 comprises 17 residues. Germline V gene lookup returns CDR1 SGDLS and CDR2 YYNGEE. Trimming removed 0 bases from V and 1 base from J, with 14 bases in between. With 60 Vbeta and 13 Jbeta primers, the PCR was carried out. The repertoire was sequenced with immunoSEQ multiplex PCR; TCRdb's copy has only in-frame clones and lacks some. The repertoire consists of roughly 70,000 clones, with 74% occurring once and the leading ten covering roughly 10%. The sequenced sample was PBMCs. The source is a human donor in good health. The chain couples TRBV9 to TRBJ1-3; TRBD1 might be the D (5 bases). The CDR3 spells CASSVGRGTTSGNTIYF. As DNA, the CDR3 is TGTGCCAGCAGCGTAGGTCGTGGGACTACATCTGGAAACACCATATATTTT.